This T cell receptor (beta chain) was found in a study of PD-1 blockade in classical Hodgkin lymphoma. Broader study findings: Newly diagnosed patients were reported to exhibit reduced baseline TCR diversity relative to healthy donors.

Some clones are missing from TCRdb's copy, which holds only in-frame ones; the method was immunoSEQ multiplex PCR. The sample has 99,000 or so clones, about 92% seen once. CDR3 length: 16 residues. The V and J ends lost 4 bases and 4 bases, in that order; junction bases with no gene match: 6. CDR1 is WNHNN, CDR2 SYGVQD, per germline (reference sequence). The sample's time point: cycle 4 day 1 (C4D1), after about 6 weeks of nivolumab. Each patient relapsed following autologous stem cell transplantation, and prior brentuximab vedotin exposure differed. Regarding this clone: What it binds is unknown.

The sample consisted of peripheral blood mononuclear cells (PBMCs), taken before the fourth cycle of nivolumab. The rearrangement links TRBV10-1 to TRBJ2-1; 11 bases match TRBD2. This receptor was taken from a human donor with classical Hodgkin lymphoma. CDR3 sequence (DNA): TGCGCCAGCAGTGCATTAGGGACTAGCGGTTACAATGAGCAGTTCTTC. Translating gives CASSALGTSGYNEQFF.